The sequence of this T cell receptor (beta chain) was determined in a study of cytomegalovirus exposure and HLA in healthy donors. Germline lookup yields CDR1 MNHEY and CDR2 SVGAGI. The CDR3 loop spans 14 amino acids. V gave up 5 bases and J gave up 8 bases, with 16 bases separating them. The PCR contained 60 Vbeta and 13 Jbeta primers. The protocol was immunoSEQ multiplex PCR, while the TCRdb copy is restricted to in-frame clones and leaves out a portion. Among fewer than 50,000 clones, roughly 64% were seen once, and the ten largest hold about 12%. The gene calls are TRBV6-5 and TRBJ2-1; maybe TRBD2 (5 bases). Input material: PBMCs. The source is a man in his 60s in good health and CMV-seropositive. CDR3 protein: CASSPLTRFYEQFF. CDR3 DNA: TGTGCCAGCAGTCCCCTTACTAGGTTCTATGAGCAGTTCTTC.